This TCR beta chain was captured by sequencing in a study of T cell responses to AZD1222 COVID-19 vaccine. The length of the CDR3 is 13 residues. Germline CDR1 reads GTSNPN; CDR2 reads SVGIG (reference sequence). With 0 bases removed from V and 5 bases from J, the gap between germline ends came to 10 bases. The data were produced by immunoSEQ multiplex PCR, yet TCRdb's version contains in-frame clones alone and is incomplete. The table includes over 150,000 clones, about 90% detected once. The source of this sequence is an adult in good health. The material sequenced was peripheral blood, taken on day 0 of AZD1222 vaccination. This sequence joins TRBV30 and TRBJ1-1, with D tentatively TRBD1 (5 bases). The CDR3 spells CAWSVLGGTEAFF. CDR3 in DNA: TGTGCCTGGAGTGTACTCGGGGGAACTGAAGCTTTCTTT. The complete variable domain, with remaining parts taken from reference TRBV30 and TRBJ1-1, reads SQTIHQWPATLVQPVGSPLSLECTVEGTSNPNLYWYRQAAGRGLQLLFYSVGIGQISSEVPQNLSASRPQDRQFILSSKKLLLSDSGFYLCAWSVLGGTEAFFGQGTRLTVV.